Listed below are T cell receptor beta chains from one sample, sequenced in a study of blood T cell repertoires in COVID-19. TCRdb's copy holds only in-frame clones and misses some; the assay was immunoSEQ multiplex PCR. The sample holds 200,000 to 250,000 clones, around 80% seen once. The material sequenced was peripheral blood. Source of these receptors: a woman aged 80 or over with acute or convalescent COVID-19. Each CDR3 is given with its conserved first and last residue. The order of the fields is D gene, J gene, clone size, V gene, CDR3 DNA, CDR3 protein. A D gene is named only where the DNA matches it firmly. Size is omitted from some rows. Given values are once, few, many or a class for expanded clones.

d_call: TRBD1; j_call: TRBJ2-2; clone_size: .; v_call: TRBV28; cdr3_nt: TGTGCCAGCAGTCATTCCGGGACAGTGAACACCGGGGAGCTGTTTTTT; cdr3_aa: CASSHSGTVNTGELFF
d_call: .; j_call: TRBJ2-1; clone_size: .; v_call: TRBV11-1; cdr3_nt: TGTGCCAGCAGCTTATTTAGCGCGGTGGGGGAGCAGTTCTTC; cdr3_aa: CASSLFSAVGEQFF
d_call: .; j_call: TRBJ1-4; clone_size: .; v_call: TRBV3-1/TRBV3-2; cdr3_nt: TGTGCCAGCAGCCAACCGGGTGGGGGGAGCGAAAAACTGTTTTTT; cdr3_aa: CASSQPGGGSEKLFF
d_call: TRBD2; j_call: TRBJ2-5; clone_size: .; v_call: TRBV5-1; cdr3_nt: TGCGCCAGCAGCTTGGCGGCGGGGGAGGAGGAGACCCAGTACTTC; cdr3_aa: CASSLAAGEEETQYF
d_call: TRBD1; j_call: TRBJ1-1; clone_size: once; v_call: TRBV5-1; cdr3_nt: TGCGCCAGCGCGGACAGGGAGGGGGACACTGAAGCTTTCTTT; cdr3_aa: CASADREGDTEAFF
d_call: TRBD1; j_call: TRBJ1-4; clone_size: few; v_call: TRBV5-5; cdr3_nt: TGTGCCAGCAGCTTGAGCCAGGGGGGAGGAGAAAAACTGTTTTTT; cdr3_aa: CASSLSQGGGEKLFF
d_call: .; j_call: TRBJ2-7; clone_size: .; v_call: TRBV6-1; cdr3_nt: TGTGCCAGCAGTGAGTCGACACAGCAGTACGAGCAGTACTTC; cdr3_aa: CASSESTQQYEQYF
d_call: .; j_call: TRBJ1-2; clone_size: once; v_call: TRBV3-1/TRBV3-2; cdr3_nt: TGTGCCAGCAGCCAAAAGGACGGGACTTCTGATGGCTACACCTTC; cdr3_aa: CASSQKDGTSDGYTF
d_call: .; j_call: TRBJ2-1; clone_size: .; v_call: TRBV2; cdr3_nt: TGTGCCAGCAGTGATGGGCGGGCGGAATACAATGAGCAGTTCTTC; cdr3_aa: CASSDGRAEYNEQFF
d_call: TRBD2; j_call: TRBJ2-2; clone_size: .; v_call: TRBV27; cdr3_nt: TGTGCCAGCAGTTTTTTTGGGCTAGCGGGACGTAACACCGGGGAGCTGTTTTTT; cdr3_aa: CASSFFGLAGRNTGELFF
d_call: TRBD1; j_call: TRBJ1-6; clone_size: .; v_call: TRBV5-1; cdr3_nt: TGCGCCAGCAGCTTGGGAGCAACGACAGGGATCGTTGGTTCACCCCTCCACTTT; cdr3_aa: CASSLGATTGIVGSPLHF
d_call: .; j_call: TRBJ2-5; clone_size: .; v_call: TRBV15; cdr3_nt: TGTGCCACCAGCATTCGGTGGGAGACCCAGTACTTC; cdr3_aa: CATSIRWETQYF
d_call: .; j_call: TRBJ2-7; clone_size: .; v_call: TRBV9; cdr3_nt: TGTGCCAGCAGCGTTCACGCGAGCTCCTACGAGCAGTACTTC; cdr3_aa: CASSVHASSYEQYF
d_call: TRBD1; j_call: TRBJ2-5; clone_size: .; v_call: TRBV9; cdr3_nt: TGTGCCAGCAGCCCAAACGCAGGGGGTCTGGAGACCCAGTACTTC; cdr3_aa: CASSPNAGGLETQYF
d_call: .; j_call: TRBJ2-7; clone_size: once; v_call: TRBV7-9; cdr3_nt: TGTGCCAGCAGCTTAGAACACACCTTGCAGTACTTC; cdr3_aa: CASSLEHTLQYF
d_call: .; j_call: TRBJ2-2; clone_size: once; v_call: TRBV27; cdr3_nt: TGTGCCAGCAGTCCCCTCAGGACCGGGGAGCTGTTTTTT; cdr3_aa: CASSPLRTGELFF
d_call: TRBD1; j_call: TRBJ1-2; clone_size: .; v_call: TRBV6-5; cdr3_nt: TGTGCCAGCAGTTCCGGACAGGCGGGTGGCTACACCTTC; cdr3_aa: CASSSGQAGGYTF
d_call: .; j_call: TRBJ2-7; clone_size: once; v_call: TRBV11-3; cdr3_nt: TGTGCCAGCAGCTTTGAGGGTAACGAGCAGTACTTC; cdr3_aa: CASSFEGNEQYF
d_call: .; j_call: TRBJ2-6; clone_size: .; v_call: TRBV6-2/TRBV6-3; cdr3_nt: TGTGCCAGCAGTTGGTTGCGGACAGCTTCTTCTGGGGCCAACGTCCTGACTTTC; cdr3_aa: CASSWLRTASSGANVLTF
d_call: .; j_call: TRBJ1-1; clone_size: few; v_call: TRBV11-2; cdr3_nt: TGTGCCAGCAGCTTAGTCTCAGGATTGAACACTGAAGCTTTCTTT; cdr3_aa: CASSLVSGLNTEAFF
d_call: .; j_call: TRBJ2-2; clone_size: .; v_call: TRBV9; cdr3_nt: TGTGCCAGCAGCGTAGGCAGGGTCAGCGGGGAGCTGTTTTTT; cdr3_aa: CASSVGRVSGELFF
d_call: TRBD1; j_call: TRBJ2-7; clone_size: once; v_call: TRBV4-2; cdr3_nt: TGTGCCAGCAGCCAAGAGGGGACAGCCCCCTACGAGCAGTACTTC; cdr3_aa: CASSQEGTAPYEQYF
d_call: .; j_call: TRBJ2-2; clone_size: .; v_call: TRBV19; cdr3_nt: TGTGCCAGTAGTAGGGACACCTACACCGGGGAGCTGTTTTTT; cdr3_aa: CASSRDTYTGELFF
d_call: TRBD1; j_call: TRBJ1-6; clone_size: .; v_call: TRBV7-9; cdr3_nt: TGTGCCAGCAGTATACAGGGGAATTCACCCCTCCACTTT; cdr3_aa: CASSIQGNSPLHF
d_call: .; j_call: TRBJ1-2; clone_size: .; v_call: TRBV27; cdr3_nt: TGTGCCAGCAGTTTATCTTACTTCCAAGGCTACACCTTC; cdr3_aa: CASSLSYFQGYTF
d_call: TRBD1; j_call: TRBJ1-2; clone_size: .; v_call: TRBV5-1; cdr3_nt: TGCGCCAGCAGCGTGTACCCGGGACAGGGGCACGGCTACACCTTC; cdr3_aa: CASSVYPGQGHGYTF
d_call: .; j_call: TRBJ2-7; clone_size: few; v_call: TRBV28; cdr3_nt: TGTGCCGCCCAAACAGCAAATACCTACGAGCAGTACTTC; cdr3_aa: CAAQTANTYEQYF
d_call: TRBD2; j_call: TRBJ2-1; clone_size: .; v_call: TRBV5-1; cdr3_nt: TGCGCCAGCAGCTTGGTGGTAGCGGGTAACAATGAGCAGTTCTTC; cdr3_aa: CASSLVVAGNNEQFF
d_call: .; j_call: TRBJ1-1; clone_size: once; v_call: TRBV7-8; cdr3_nt: TGTGCCAGCAGCGCCTACAGGGTTGACACTGAAGCTTTCTTT; cdr3_aa: CASSAYRVDTEAFF
d_call: .; j_call: TRBJ1-1; clone_size: once; v_call: TRBV7-3; cdr3_nt: TGTGCCAGCAGCTCCCAAGGACCGGGAATGAACACTGAAGCTTTCTTT; cdr3_aa: CASSSQGPGMNTEAFF
d_call: TRBD2; j_call: TRBJ2-1; clone_size: .; v_call: TRBV25-1; cdr3_nt: TGTGCCAGCAGTGCCTATACTAGCGGGAGAAACAATGAGCAGTTCTTC; cdr3_aa: CASSAYTSGRNNEQFF
d_call: .; j_call: TRBJ2-7; clone_size: .; v_call: TRBV7-3; cdr3_nt: TGTGCCAGCAGCCCGCAATCCGGACTTATCTACGAGCAGTACTTC; cdr3_aa: CASSPQSGLIYEQYF
d_call: TRBD2; j_call: TRBJ2-7; clone_size: .; v_call: TRBV3-1/TRBV3-2; cdr3_nt: TGTGCCAGCAGCCAAGCGACTAGCGGGAGGCCCTTCCCGGGGGAGCAGTACTTC; cdr3_aa: CASSQATSGRPFPGEQYF
d_call: TRBD2; j_call: TRBJ2-5; clone_size: .; v_call: TRBV2; cdr3_nt: TGTGCCAGCAGCCGACTAGCGGGAGTTAAAGAGACCCAGTACTTC; cdr3_aa: CASSRLAGVKETQYF
d_call: .; j_call: TRBJ1-2; clone_size: .; v_call: TRBV5-6; cdr3_nt: TGTGCCAGCAGCTTGCGTGGCAGGGGAGGGTATGGCTACACCTTC; cdr3_aa: CASSLRGRGGYGYTF
d_call: TRBD1; j_call: TRBJ2-7; clone_size: .; v_call: TRBV28; cdr3_nt: TGTGCCAGCAGCCACCGGACAGGGAGCTACGAGCAGTACTTC; cdr3_aa: CASSHRTGSYEQYF
d_call: .; j_call: TRBJ1-2; clone_size: .; v_call: TRBV7-2; cdr3_nt: TGTGCCAGCAGCCAGGACAGATATGGCTACACCTTC; cdr3_aa: CASSQDRYGYTF
d_call: TRBD2; j_call: TRBJ2-1; clone_size: .; v_call: TRBV25-1; cdr3_nt: TGTGCCAGCAGCTTAGCGGGAGGATCCTACAATGAGCAGTTCTTC; cdr3_aa: CASSLAGGSYNEQFF
d_call: TRBD1; j_call: TRBJ1-4; clone_size: .; v_call: TRBV4-3; cdr3_nt: TGCGCCAGCAGCCAAACCGGGACAGACAATGAAAAACTGTTTTTT; cdr3_aa: CASSQTGTDNEKLFF
d_call: .; j_call: TRBJ1-1; clone_size: .; v_call: TRBV15; cdr3_nt: TGTGCCACCAGCAGAGATTCGACGGGGGAGGCTTTCTTT; cdr3_aa: CATSRDSTGEAFF
d_call: .; j_call: TRBJ1-5; clone_size: .; v_call: TRBV6-5; cdr3_nt: TGTGCCAGCAGTTCTAGACAGCACAATCAGCCCCAGCATTTT; cdr3_aa: CASSSRQHNQPQHF
d_call: .; j_call: TRBJ2-2; clone_size: .; v_call: TRBV19; cdr3_nt: TGTGCCAGTAATACAGGGATTTTCCAGGCCGGGGAGCTGTTTTTT; cdr3_aa: CASNTGIFQAGELFF
d_call: TRBD2; j_call: TRBJ2-2; clone_size: few; v_call: TRBV7-8; cdr3_nt: TGTGCCAGCAGCTTACGTAGTCGAGCGGGAGGTGGCACCGGGGAGCTGTTTTTT; cdr3_aa: CASSLRSRAGGGTGELFF
d_call: .; j_call: TRBJ2-3; clone_size: .; v_call: TRBV24-1; cdr3_nt: TGTGCCACTCAACGATCGGGTCCCACAGATACGCAGTATTTT; cdr3_aa: CATQRSGPTDTQYF
d_call: .; j_call: TRBJ2-5; clone_size: .; v_call: TRBV6-5; cdr3_nt: TGTGCCAGCATCGCTGTGGAGGTGAAACAAGAGACCCAGTACTTC; cdr3_aa: CASIAVEVKQETQYF
d_call: TRBD2; j_call: TRBJ2-4; clone_size: once; v_call: TRBV18; cdr3_nt: TGTGCCAGCTCACCAATTCAAGGGACTAGCGGGGGCAAAAACATTCAGTACTTC; cdr3_aa: CASSPIQGTSGGKNIQYF
d_call: .; j_call: TRBJ1-6; clone_size: .; v_call: TRBV6-1; cdr3_nt: TGTGCCAGCAGTGATAGTCAACTGTCCTATAATTCACCCCTCCACTTT; cdr3_aa: CASSDSQLSYNSPLHF
d_call: TRBD1; j_call: TRBJ1-2; clone_size: .; v_call: TRBV6-2/TRBV6-3; cdr3_nt: TGTGCCAGCAGTTACGGGGGACAGGGTATGAGTGGCTACACCTTC; cdr3_aa: CASSYGGQGMSGYTF
d_call: TRBD2; j_call: TRBJ2-2; clone_size: .; v_call: TRBV19; cdr3_nt: TGTGCCAGTAGCTTGAGCGGGGGGCGCACCGGGGAGCTGTTTTTT; cdr3_aa: CASSLSGGRTGELFF
d_call: .; j_call: TRBJ1-3; clone_size: .; v_call: TRBV19; cdr3_nt: TGTGCCAGTAAAGTGCGGGCAGTCTCTGGAAACACCATATATTTT; cdr3_aa: CASKVRAVSGNTIYF
d_call: .; j_call: TRBJ1-5; clone_size: .; v_call: TRBV11-1; cdr3_nt: TGTGCCAGCAGCCTTGGCCCAAATCAGCCCCAGCATTTT; cdr3_aa: CASSLGPNQPQHF
d_call: TRBD1; j_call: TRBJ1-2; clone_size: .; v_call: TRBV27; cdr3_nt: TGTGCCAGCAGTTCCACAGGGGATGACTATGGCTACACCTTC; cdr3_aa: CASSSTGDDYGYTF
d_call: .; j_call: TRBJ1-4; clone_size: .; v_call: TRBV7-9; cdr3_nt: TGTGCCAGCAGCGGCCCGAGGGAAAGTGTTAAACTGTTTTTT; cdr3_aa: CASSGPRESVKLFF
d_call: TRBD1; j_call: TRBJ1-2; clone_size: .; v_call: TRBV30; cdr3_nt: TGTGCCTGGACGGACAGGGCTCCGAGTGGCTACACCTTC; cdr3_aa: CAWTDRAPSGYTF
d_call: TRBD1; j_call: TRBJ2-7; clone_size: .; v_call: TRBV6-2/TRBV6-3; cdr3_nt: TGTGCCAGCAGTTACACATCCGGGACAGGGGGGAACGAGCAGTACTTC; cdr3_aa: CASSYTSGTGGNEQYF